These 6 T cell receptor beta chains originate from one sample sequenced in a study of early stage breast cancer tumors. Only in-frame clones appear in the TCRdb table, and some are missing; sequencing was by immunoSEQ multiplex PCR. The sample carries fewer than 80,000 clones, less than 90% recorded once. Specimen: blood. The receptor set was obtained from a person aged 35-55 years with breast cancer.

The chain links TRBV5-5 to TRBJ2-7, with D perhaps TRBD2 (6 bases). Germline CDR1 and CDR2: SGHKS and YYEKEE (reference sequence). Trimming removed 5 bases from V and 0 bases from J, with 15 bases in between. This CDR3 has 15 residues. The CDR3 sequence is CASSSHLASSYEQYF. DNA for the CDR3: TGTGCCAGCAGTTCGCATCTAGCGAGCTCCTACGAGCAGTACTTC.

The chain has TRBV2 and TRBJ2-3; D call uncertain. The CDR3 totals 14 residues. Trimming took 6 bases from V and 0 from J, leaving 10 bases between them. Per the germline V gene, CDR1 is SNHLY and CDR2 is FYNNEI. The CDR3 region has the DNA TGTGCCAGCAGAGTGCACCGGAGCACAGATACGCAGTATTTT. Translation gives CASRVHRSTDTQYF.

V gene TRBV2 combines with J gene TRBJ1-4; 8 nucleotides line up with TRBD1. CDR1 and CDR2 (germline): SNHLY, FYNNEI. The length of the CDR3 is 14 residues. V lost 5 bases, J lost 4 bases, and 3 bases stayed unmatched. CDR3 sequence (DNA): TGTGCCAGCAGTCGGGACAGGAATAATGAAAAACTGTTTTTT. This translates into CASSRDRNNEKLFF.

CDR3 sequence: CASSSGQGAGDTEAFF. The CDR3 nucleotides read TGCGCCAGCAGCTCAGGACAGGGGGCTGGGGACACTGAAGCTTTCTTT. The genes are TRBV5-1 and TRBJ1-1; the match to TRBD1 covers 11 bases. This CDR3 region has 16 residues. With V trimmed by 3 bases and J by 3 bases, 7 bases remained unmatched. The germline gives CDR1 SGHRS, CDR2 YFSETQ.

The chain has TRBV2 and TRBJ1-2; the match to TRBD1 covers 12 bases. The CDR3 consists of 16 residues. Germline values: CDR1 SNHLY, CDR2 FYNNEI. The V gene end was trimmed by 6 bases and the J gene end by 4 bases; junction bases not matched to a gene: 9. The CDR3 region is CASRTPGTGGIYGYTF. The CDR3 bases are TGTGCCAGCAGAACCCCCGGGACAGGGGGCATCTATGGCTACACCTTC.

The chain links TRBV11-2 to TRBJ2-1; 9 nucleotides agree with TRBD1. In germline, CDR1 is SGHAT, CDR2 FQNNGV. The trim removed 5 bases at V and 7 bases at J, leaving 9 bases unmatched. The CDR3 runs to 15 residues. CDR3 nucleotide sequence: TGTGCCAGCAGCCTATCCGGGACAGGGTTAAATGAGCAGTTCTTC. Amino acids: CASSLSGTGLNEQFF. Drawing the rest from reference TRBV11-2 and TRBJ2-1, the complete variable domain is EAGVAQSPRYKIIEKRQSVAFWCNPISGHATLYWYQQILGQGPKLLIQFQNNGVVDDSQLPKDRFSAERLKGVDSTLKIQPAKLEDSAVYLCASSLSGTGLNEQFFGPGTRLTVL.